The table lists the clone carrying this T cell receptor beta chain with many counts. These data belong to a study of regulatory T cells in long-lasting Graves disease. Arm-PCR of CDR3 regions with iRepertoire HTBI primers generated TCR beta libraries. MiXCR, run by TCRdb on the multiplex PCR reads, gives a single entry per CDR3 protein. The sample carries roughly 520,000 distinct CDR3 sequences, 12% recorded once. Time point noted: newly diagnosed GD, antithyroid drugs for less than 3 months. After RNA was extracted from PBMCs, the TCR library was made from it. This sample was shared with a second study, whose subject was T cells in Graves' hyperthyroidism and ophthalmopathy. From that study: The HTBI primer set was used in a first-round RT-PCR of the TCR CDR3.

This TCR came from a woman aged 30 to 39 with Graves disease. The source was peripheral blood mononuclear cells (PBMCs), collected at new diagnosis, from a patient treated with antithyroid drugs.

The CDR3 DNA reads TGCAGTGCTACCTCAGGAAGACAGGATGAGCAGTTCTTC. Protein sequence: CSATSGRQDEQFF. The chain carries TRBV20-1 and TRBJ2-1; perhaps TRBD1 as D (6 bases). Germline CDR1 is DFQATT and CDR2 is SNEGSKA (reference sequence). Trimming removed 4 bases from V and 8 bases from J, with 15 bases in between. CDR3 length equals 13 residues.